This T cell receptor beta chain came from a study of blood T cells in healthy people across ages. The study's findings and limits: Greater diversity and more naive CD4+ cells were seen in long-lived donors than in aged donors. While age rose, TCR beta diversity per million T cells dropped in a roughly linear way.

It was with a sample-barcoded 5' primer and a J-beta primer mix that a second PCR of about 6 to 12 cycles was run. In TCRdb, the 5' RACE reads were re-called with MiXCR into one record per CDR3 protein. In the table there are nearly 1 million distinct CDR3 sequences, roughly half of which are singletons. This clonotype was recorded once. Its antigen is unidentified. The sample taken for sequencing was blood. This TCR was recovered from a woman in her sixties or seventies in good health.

CDR3 amino acids: CASSFGGAESETQYF. For the CDR3, the DNA is TGTGCCAGCAGTTTTGGGGGGGCAGAGTCAGAGACCCAGTACTTC. The chain uses TRBV28 and TRBJ2-5; TRBD2 is a possible D gene (7 bases). The CDR3 totals 15 residues. Germline V gene lookup returns CDR1 MDHEN and CDR2 SYDVKM. V was shortened by 3 bases and J by 4 bases, with 15 bases between the two germline ends.